The following is a T cell receptor beta chain sequence with its context. Its specificity is unknown. This specimen belongs to a study of shared clonotypes between healthy human individuals. The study drew its donors from healthy HIV-negative adults without recent acute infections or vaccinations. Genomic DNA came from about 90 million PBMCs in unsorted samples. The length of the CDR3 is 14 residues. V was cut by 1 base and J by 3 bases, with 4 bases left in between. Per germline, CDR1 SGHTA and CDR2 FQGTGA. General observations from the study: Researchers sampled only blood; tissue repertoires likely differ.

Method: immunoSEQ multiplex PCR; TCRdb's copy keeps in-frame clones and lacks some. The top ten hold under 15% of the sample, which has fewer than 650,000 clones, over 65% seen once. This TCR was sampled from a woman in her thirties or forties in good health. Some clones in this sample may be carry-over from other donors' samples. Sample: PBMCs. The chain couples TRBV7-3 to TRBJ2-6; no firm D call. The CDR3 DNA reads TGTGCCAGCAGCTTAATTCATGGGGCCAACGTCCTGACTTTC. Translating gives CASSLIHGANVLTF.